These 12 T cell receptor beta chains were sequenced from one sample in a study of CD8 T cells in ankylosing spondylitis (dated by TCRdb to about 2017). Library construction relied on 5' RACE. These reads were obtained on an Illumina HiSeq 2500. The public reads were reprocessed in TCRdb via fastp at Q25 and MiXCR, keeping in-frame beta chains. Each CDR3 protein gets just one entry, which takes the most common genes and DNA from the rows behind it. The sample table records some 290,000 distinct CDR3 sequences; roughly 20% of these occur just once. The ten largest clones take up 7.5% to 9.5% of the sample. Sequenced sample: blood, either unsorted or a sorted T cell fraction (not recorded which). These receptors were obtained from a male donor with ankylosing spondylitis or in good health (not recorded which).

CDR3 in DNA: TGCGCCAGCAGCTTGGGCCCAGGGAGCAATGAGCAGTTCTTC. It is translated as CASSLGPGSNEQFF. The rearrangement links TRBV5-1 to TRBJ2-1; TRBD1 or TRBD2 may be the D gene (5 bases each). Germline V gene sequence: CDR1 SGHRS, CDR2 YFSETQ. The CDR3 runs 14 residues. Trimming took off 0 bases at V and 6 bases at J, with 10 bases between the two ends.

The CDR3 loop reads CASSQVTGTNYNEQFF. CDR3 nucleotides: TGTGCCAGCAGCCAAGTTACCGGGACTAACTACAATGAGCAGTTCTTC. The rearrangement uses TRBV3-1 and TRBJ2-1; 7 bases fit TRBD2. Germline loops: CDR1 LGHDT, CDR2 YNNKEL (reference sequence). The CDR3 consists of 16 residues. V gave up 1 base and J gave up 3 bases; unmatched junction bases: 6.

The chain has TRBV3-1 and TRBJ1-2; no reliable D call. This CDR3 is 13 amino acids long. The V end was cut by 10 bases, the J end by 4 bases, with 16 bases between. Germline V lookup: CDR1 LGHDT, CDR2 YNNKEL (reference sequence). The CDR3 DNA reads TGTGCCACCGGAGAGGGCGGCTTCTATGGCTACACCTTC. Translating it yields CATGEGGFYGYTF.

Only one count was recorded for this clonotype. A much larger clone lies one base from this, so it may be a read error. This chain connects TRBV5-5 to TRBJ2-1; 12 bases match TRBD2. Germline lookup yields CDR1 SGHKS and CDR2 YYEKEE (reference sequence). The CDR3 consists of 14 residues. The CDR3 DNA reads TGTGTCAGCAGCCGACTAGCGGGGGAGTTTGAGCAGTTCTTC. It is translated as CVSSRLAGEFEQFF.

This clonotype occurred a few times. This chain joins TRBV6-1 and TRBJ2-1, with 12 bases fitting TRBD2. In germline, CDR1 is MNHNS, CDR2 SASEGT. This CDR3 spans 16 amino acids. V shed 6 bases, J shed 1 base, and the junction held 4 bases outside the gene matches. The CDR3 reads CASRATSGGSYNEQFF. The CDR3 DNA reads TGTGCCAGCAGGGCCACTAGCGGGGGGTCCTACAATGAGCAGTTCTTC.

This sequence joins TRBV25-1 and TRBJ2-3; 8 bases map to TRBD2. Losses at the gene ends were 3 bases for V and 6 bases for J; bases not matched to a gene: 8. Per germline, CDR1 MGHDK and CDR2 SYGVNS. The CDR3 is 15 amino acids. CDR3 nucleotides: TGTGCCAGCAGTGAGTTAGCGGGGAGAGGGGATACGCAGTATTTT. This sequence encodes CASSELAGRGDTQYF.

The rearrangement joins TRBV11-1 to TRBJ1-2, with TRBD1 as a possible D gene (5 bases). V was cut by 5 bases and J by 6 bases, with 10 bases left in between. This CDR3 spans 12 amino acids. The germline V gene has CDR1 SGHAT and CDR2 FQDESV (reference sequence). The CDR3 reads CASSLGDHGYTF. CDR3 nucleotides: TGTGCCAGCAGCCTGGGGGACCATGGCTACACCTTC. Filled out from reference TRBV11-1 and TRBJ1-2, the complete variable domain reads EAEVAQSPRYKITEKSQAVAFWCDPISGHATLYWYRQILGQGPELLVQFQDESVVDDSQLPKDRFSAERLKGVDSTLKIQPAELGDSAMYLCASSLGDHGYTFGSGTRLTVV.

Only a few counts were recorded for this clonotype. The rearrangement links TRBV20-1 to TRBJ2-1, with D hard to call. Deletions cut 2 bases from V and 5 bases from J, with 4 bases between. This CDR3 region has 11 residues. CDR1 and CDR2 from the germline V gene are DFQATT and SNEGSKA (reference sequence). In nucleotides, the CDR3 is TGCAGTGCTAGACACCACAATGAGCAGTTCTTC. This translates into CSARHHNEQFF.

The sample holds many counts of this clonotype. CDR3 amino acids: CATSDFLQETQYF. The CDR3 region has the DNA TGTGCCACCAGTGATTTCCTCCAAGAGACCCAGTACTTC. The gene calls are TRBV24-1 and TRBJ2-5, with D unclear. The length of the CDR3 is 13 residues. Germline V CDR1 and CDR2: KGHDR, SFDVKD. Trimming pared 1 base from V and 1 base from J, leaving 3 bases between.

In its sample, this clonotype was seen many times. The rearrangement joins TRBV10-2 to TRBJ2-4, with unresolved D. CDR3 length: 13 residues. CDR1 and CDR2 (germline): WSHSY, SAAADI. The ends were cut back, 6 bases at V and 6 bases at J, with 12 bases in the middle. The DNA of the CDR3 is TGCGCCAGCAGCCGGCCAGGCGGAAACATTCAGTACTTC. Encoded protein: CASSRPGGNIQYF.

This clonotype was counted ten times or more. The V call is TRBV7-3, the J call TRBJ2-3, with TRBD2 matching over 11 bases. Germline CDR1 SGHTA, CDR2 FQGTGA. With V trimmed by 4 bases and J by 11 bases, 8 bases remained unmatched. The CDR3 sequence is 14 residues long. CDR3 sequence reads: CASSSSGGTFGQYF. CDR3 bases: TGTGCCAGCAGCTCTAGCGGGGGGACCTTCGGGCAGTATTTT.

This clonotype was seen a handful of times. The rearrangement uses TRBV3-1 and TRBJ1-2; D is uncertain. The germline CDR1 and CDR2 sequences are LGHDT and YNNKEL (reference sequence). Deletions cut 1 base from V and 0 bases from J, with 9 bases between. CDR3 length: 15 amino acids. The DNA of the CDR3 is TGTGCCAGCAGCCAAGGGGAGATCGCTAACTATGGCTACACCTTC. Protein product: CASSQGEIANYGYTF.